What follows is one T cell receptor (beta chain) and its context. As yet, its antigen is unknown. This CDR3 spans 15 amino acids. Germline V lookup: CDR1 MDHEN, CDR2 SYDVKM. V lost 5 bases and J lost 6; bases outside the gene matches: 11. This specimen belongs to a study of cytomegalovirus exposure and HLA in healthy donors. The PCR had 60 Vbeta and 13 Jbeta primers. The data were produced by immunoSEQ multiplex PCR, yet TCRdb's version contains in-frame clones alone and is incomplete. The profile shows over 50,000 clones, 75% to 85% of them singletons. Study findings and constraints: Associated with cytomegalovirus, according to the listing, were around 170 TCR beta chains. Later on, analysis showed that most CMV-associated TCR beta chains appeared to be HLA-restricted.

Donors were ostensibly healthy at sampling, although undocumented immune exposures were probable. This chain links TRBV28 with TRBJ1-2; 8 nucleotides line up with TRBD1. The sequence came from a man aged 50 to 60 in good health and CMV-seropositive. Sequencing input: PBMCs. The CDR3 sequence is CASSLKDRVGNGYTF. The CDR3 DNA sequence: TGTGCCAGCAGTCTCAAGGACAGGGTGGGTAATGGCTACACCTTC.